These T cell receptor beta chains were read from a single sample in a study of control samples from healthy donors and cancer patients. Sequencing used immunoSEQ multiplex PCR; TCRdb keeps in-frame clones, though not all of them. Among approximately 170,000 clones listed, around 90% were seen once. The sample was blood. These receptors all stem from a woman aged 45-65 years in good health. Both conserved end residues are part of each CDR3. D genes are given only for firm matches. Clone size appears in some rows only: once, few, many, or a class for an expanded clone.

>TRBJ2-3|-|TRBV27|-
TGTGCCAGCAGTCCCCAGGGCCCGGGGGTCTTATATACGCAGTATTTT
CASSPQGPGVLYTQYF
>TRBJ1-1|-|TRBV7-2|-
TGTGCCAGCAGCAAAGGCGGGGGGATGAACACTGAAGCTTTCTTT
CASSKGGGMNTEAFF
>TRBJ2-7|TRBD2|TRBV28|-
TGTGCCAGCAGTTCCAATGGGGGGGGGTTCTCCTACGAGCAGTACTTC
CASSSNGGGFSYEQYF
>TRBJ1-1|-|TRBV7-8|-
TGTGCCAGCAGCTTAATCTCCCAGGGAAAAACTGAAGCTTTCTTT
CASSLISQGKTEAFF
>TRBJ2-5|TRBD1|TRBV28|-
TGTGCCAGCAGTTTATATCCGGGACAGGGAGAGACCCAGTACTTC
CASSLYPGQGETQYF
>TRBJ2-5|-|TRBV5-4|-
TGTGCCAGCAGCTGGGGACAAACGTACCAAGAGACCCAGTACTTC
CASSWGQTYQETQYF
>TRBJ1-5|-|TRBV28|-
TGTGCCAGCCTAGGGGGTTTCAATCAGCCCCAGCATTTT
CASLGGFNQPQHF
>TRBJ2-2|TRBD1|TRBV7-7|-
TGTGCTAGCAGCTTAGATGGGGACAGTAACACCGGGGAGCTGTTTTTT
CASSLDGDSNTGELFF
>TRBJ2-5|-|TRBV5-5|-
TGTGCCAGCAGGACCGGGCCCCACGATAACCAAGAGACCCAGTACTTC
CASRTGPHDNQETQYF
>TRBJ1-1|-|TRBV3-1/TRBV3-2|-
TGTGCCAGCAGCCAAGCAGGAACTGAAGCTTTCTTT
CASSQAGTEAFF
>TRBJ1-3|-|TRBV28|-
TGTGCCAGCAGAGGACTCCTCCCCTATGGCACCATATATTTT
CASRGLLPYGTIYF
>TRBJ2-2|TRBD1|TRBV29-1|-
TGCAGCGCCACAGGGGAGGGACAGGGGAACACCGGGGAGCTGTTTTTT
CSATGEGQGNTGELFF
>TRBJ1-1|TRBD1|TRBV4-3|-
TGCGCCAGCAGCCAAGAATTGAGGACAGGGGTATACACTGAAGCTTTCTTT
CASSQELRTGVYTEAFF
>TRBJ1-2|-|TRBV24-1|-
TGTGCCACCAGTGCCATAGGGGACTATGGCTACACCTTC
CATSAIGDYGYTF
>TRBJ1-3|-|TRBV7-9|-
TGTGCCAGCAATCCAGACAAAGGGCAGTCTGGAAACACCATATATTTT
CASNPDKGQSGNTIYF
>TRBJ2-1|-|TRBV27|-
TGTGCCAGCAGTTTGCGGGGCCCCTACAATGAGCAGTTCTTC
CASSLRGPYNEQFF
>TRBJ1-4|-|TRBV24-1|-
TGTGCCAAAGGCGGGCCACGGGGTGAAAAACTGTTTTTT
CAKGGPRGEKLFF
>TRBJ1-1|TRBD1|TRBV28|-
TGTGCCAGCAGTCCCCGGACAGGGATGAACACTGAAGCTTTCTTT
CASSPRTGMNTEAFF
>TRBJ2-7|-|TRBV9|once
TGTGCCAGCAGCGTAGACGGGGGGACAGCGCAGTACTTC
CASSVDGGTAQYF
>TRBJ1-3|-|TRBV28|-
TGTGCCAGCAGTGAAATTGTACGCACTTCCGGGGCGCGAAAATCTGGAAACACCATATATTTT
CASSEIVRTSGARKSGNTIYF
>TRBJ2-7|-|TRBV20-1|-
TGCAGCCCAAAGGGGGGGGACGAGCAGTACTTC
CSPKGGDEQYF
>TRBJ2-3|TRBD2|TRBV7-3|-
TGTGCCAGCAGCTCCGGACTAGCGGGAACAGATACGCAGTATTTT
CASSSGLAGTDTQYF
>TRBJ1-2|-|TRBV28|-
TGTGCCAGCGGTTTGGGTCAGAACTATGGCTACACCTTC
CASGLGQNYGYTF
>TRBJ2-5|TRBD1|TRBV18|-
TGTGCCAGCTCACCCCCGGTGGGGACAGGTTCGGAGACCCAGTACTTC
CASSPPVGTGSETQYF
>TRBJ2-5|-|TRBV24-1|once
TGTGCCACCAGTGTCGGAGGTAGGGAAGAGACCCAGTACTTC
CATSVGGREETQYF
>TRBJ2-3|-|TRBV7-2|-
TGTGCCAGCAGCTCAGGAATCACAGATACGCAGTATTTT
CASSSGITDTQYF
>TRBJ1-4|-|TRBV2|-
TGTGCCAGCAGACTCATTTATGAAAAACTGTTTTTT
CASRLIYEKLFF
>TRBJ2-3|TRBD2|TRBV11-2|-
TGTGCCAGCAGCTTAGGTCAGCGGGAGGCCCCAGAGGATACGCAGTATTTT
CASSLGQREAPEDTQYF
>TRBJ2-7|TRBD1|TRBV4-2|few
TGTGCCAGCAGCCAAGGTGGGACAGGACGGGACGAGCAGTACTTC
CASSQGGTGRDEQYF
>TRBJ1-6|TRBD1|TRBV6-5|once
TGTGCCAGCAGAGGGACAGGGCCACCCCTCCACTTT
CASRGTGPPLHF
>TRBJ1-5|-|TRBV28|-
TGTGCCAGCAGTTTTTTAGGGAATAGCAATCAGCCCCAGCATTTT
CASSFLGNSNQPQHF
>TRBJ1-4|-|TRBV19|-
TGTGCCAGTGGAAACGATCGGGAAAAACTGTTTTTT
CASGNDREKLFF
>TRBJ2-1|-|TRBV14|-
TGTGCCAGCAGCTTTCTACGTGAGCAGTTCTTC
CASSFLREQFF
>TRBJ2-2|-|TRBV27|-
TGTGCCAGCACCGGGACAACGAACACCGGGGAGCTGTTTTTT
CASTGTTNTGELFF
>TRBJ1-6|-|TRBV10-2|-
TGCGCCAGCTCTAGGGGAGACCCCTATAATTCACCCCTCCACTTT
CASSRGDPYNSPLHF
>TRBJ2-4|TRBD1|TRBV3-1/TRBV3-2|-
TGTGCCAGCAGCCCCCTGAGGGACAGAGAAAACATTCAGTACTTC
CASSPLRDRENIQYF
>TRBJ2-1|TRBD2|TRBV11-2|-
TGTGCCAGCAGCCCCCAGGTAGCGGGAGCACAGTTCTTC
CASSPQVAGAQFF
>TRBJ2-2|-|TRBV5-4|-
TGTGCCAGCAGTAACAGGGGACTATTCACCGGGGAGCTGTTTTTT
CASSNRGLFTGELFF
>TRBJ1-6|TRBD1|TRBV6-4|-
TGTGCCAGCAGTCCGACAGGGAATTCACCCCTCCACTTT
CASSPTGNSPLHF
>TRBJ2-2|TRBD1|TRBV7-9|-
TGTGCCAGCAGCTCGGACAGGGGCCGCACCGGGGAGCTGTTTTTT
CASSSDRGRTGELFF
>TRBJ1-1|-|TRBV5-1|-
TGCGCCAGCAGCTTTTCAGGCGGGGGCCGCACTGAAGCTTTCTTT
CASSFSGGGRTEAFF
>TRBJ2-1|TRBD2|TRBV24-1|once
TGTGCCACCAGTGATCCCGGACTAGCGGGGGGACTCTCCTACAATGAGCAGTTCTTC
CATSDPGLAGGLSYNEQFF
>TRBJ2-7|-|TRBV3-1/TRBV3-2|-
TGTGCCAGCAGCCACTTTGGAGACTCCTACGAGCAGTACTTC
CASSHFGDSYEQYF
>TRBJ1-5|-|TRBV7-9|few
TGTGCCAGCACCTGGGACACCGGGAATCAGCCCCAGCATTTT
CASTWDTGNQPQHF
>TRBJ1-4|-|TRBV5-4|-
TGTGCCAGCAGTCTCGCATCTGGGAGACGAGATGAAAAACTGTTTTTT
CASSLASGRRDEKLFF